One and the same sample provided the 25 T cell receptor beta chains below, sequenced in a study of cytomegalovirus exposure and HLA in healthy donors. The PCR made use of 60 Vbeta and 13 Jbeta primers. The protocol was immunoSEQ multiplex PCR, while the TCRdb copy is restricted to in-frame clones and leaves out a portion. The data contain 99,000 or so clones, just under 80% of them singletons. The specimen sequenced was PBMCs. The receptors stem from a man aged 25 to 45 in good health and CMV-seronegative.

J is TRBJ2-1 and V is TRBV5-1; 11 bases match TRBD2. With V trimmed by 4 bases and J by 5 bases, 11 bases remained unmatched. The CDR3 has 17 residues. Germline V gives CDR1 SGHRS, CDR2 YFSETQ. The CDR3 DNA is TGCGCCAGCAGCCCTACCGTAGCGGGAGGGCCGGACAATGAGCAGTTCTTC. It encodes CASSPTVAGGPDNEQFF.

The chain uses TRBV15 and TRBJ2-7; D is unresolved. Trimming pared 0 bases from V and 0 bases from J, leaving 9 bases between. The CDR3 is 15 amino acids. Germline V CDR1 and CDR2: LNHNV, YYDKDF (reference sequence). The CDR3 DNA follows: TGTGCCACCAGCAGAGATTCTCCTAGCTCCTACGAGCAGTACTTC. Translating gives CATSRDSPSSYEQYF.

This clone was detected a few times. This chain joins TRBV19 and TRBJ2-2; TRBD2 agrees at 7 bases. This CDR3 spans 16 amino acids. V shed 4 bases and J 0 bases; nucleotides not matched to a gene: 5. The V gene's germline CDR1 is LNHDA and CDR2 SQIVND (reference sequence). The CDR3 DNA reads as TGTGCCAGTAGTAAACGACTAGCTGCGAACACCGGGGAGCTGTTTTTT. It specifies CASSKRLAANTGELFF. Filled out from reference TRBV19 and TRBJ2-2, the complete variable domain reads DGGITQSPKYLFRKEGQNVTLSCEQNLNHDAMYWYRQDPGQGLRLIYYSQIVNDFQKGDIAEGYSVSREKKESFPLTVTSAQKNPTAFYLCASSKRLAANTGELFFGEGSRLTVL.

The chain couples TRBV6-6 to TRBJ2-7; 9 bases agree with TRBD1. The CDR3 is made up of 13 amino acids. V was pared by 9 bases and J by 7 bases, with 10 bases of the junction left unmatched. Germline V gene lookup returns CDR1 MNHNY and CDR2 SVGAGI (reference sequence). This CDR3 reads CASRRDRAGEQYF. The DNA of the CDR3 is TGTGCCAGTAGACGGGACAGGGCGGGAGAGCAGTACTTC.

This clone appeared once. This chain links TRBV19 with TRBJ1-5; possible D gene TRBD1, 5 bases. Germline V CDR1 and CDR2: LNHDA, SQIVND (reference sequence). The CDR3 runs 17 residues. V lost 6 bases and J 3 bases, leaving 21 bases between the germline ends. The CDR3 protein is CASSLGAPSKNNQPQHF. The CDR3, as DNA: TGTGCCAGTAGCCTAGGGGCACCCTCTAAAAACAATCAGCCCCAGCATTTT.

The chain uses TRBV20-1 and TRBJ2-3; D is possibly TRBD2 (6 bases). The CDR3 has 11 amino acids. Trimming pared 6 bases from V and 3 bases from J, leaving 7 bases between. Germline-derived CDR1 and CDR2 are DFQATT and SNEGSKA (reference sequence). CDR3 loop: CSAGTTDTQYF. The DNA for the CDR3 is TGCAGTGCCGGGACTACAGATACGCAGTATTTT.

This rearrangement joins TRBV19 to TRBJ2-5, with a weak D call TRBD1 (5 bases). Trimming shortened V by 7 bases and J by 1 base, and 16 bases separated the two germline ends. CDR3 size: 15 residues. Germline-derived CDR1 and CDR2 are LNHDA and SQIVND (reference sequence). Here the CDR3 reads CASTDGAGGQETQYF. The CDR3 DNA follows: TGTGCCAGTACCGATGGGGCAGGCGGCCAAGAGACCCAGTACTTC.

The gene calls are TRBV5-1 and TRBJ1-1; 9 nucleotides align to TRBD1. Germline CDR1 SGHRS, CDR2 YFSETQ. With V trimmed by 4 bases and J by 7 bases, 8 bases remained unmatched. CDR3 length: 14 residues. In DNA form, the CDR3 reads TGCGCCAGCAGCCCCGGGACAGGGTCGGGTGAAGCTTTCTTT. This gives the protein CASSPGTGSGEAFF.

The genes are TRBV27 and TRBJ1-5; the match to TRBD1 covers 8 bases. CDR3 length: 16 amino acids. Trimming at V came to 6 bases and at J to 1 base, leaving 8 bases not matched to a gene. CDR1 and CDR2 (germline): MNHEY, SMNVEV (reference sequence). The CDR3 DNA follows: TGTGCCAGCAGCAAGGGGACAGGTTTAAGCAATCAGCCCCAGCATTTT. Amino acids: CASSKGTGLSNQPQHF.

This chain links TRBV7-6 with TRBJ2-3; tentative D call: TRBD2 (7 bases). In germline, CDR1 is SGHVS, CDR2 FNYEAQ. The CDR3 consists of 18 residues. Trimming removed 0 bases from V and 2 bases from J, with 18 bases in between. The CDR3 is CASSLAGGAEGYTDTQYF. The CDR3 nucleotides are TGTGCCAGCAGCTTAGCGGGGGGGGCCGAGGGGTACACAGATACGCAGTATTTT.

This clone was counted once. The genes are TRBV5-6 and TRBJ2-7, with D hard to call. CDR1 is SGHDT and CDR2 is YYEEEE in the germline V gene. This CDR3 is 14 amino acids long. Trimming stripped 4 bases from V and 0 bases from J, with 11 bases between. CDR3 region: CASSLSLPSYEQYF. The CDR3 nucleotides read TGTGCCAGCAGCCTGAGTTTGCCCTCCTACGAGCAGTACTTC.

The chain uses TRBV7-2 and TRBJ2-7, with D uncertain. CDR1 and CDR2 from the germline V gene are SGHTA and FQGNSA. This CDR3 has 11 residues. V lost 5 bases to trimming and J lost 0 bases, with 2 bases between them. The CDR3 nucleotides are TGTGCCAGCAGCCGCTCCTACGAGCAGTACTTC. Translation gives CASSRSYEQYF.

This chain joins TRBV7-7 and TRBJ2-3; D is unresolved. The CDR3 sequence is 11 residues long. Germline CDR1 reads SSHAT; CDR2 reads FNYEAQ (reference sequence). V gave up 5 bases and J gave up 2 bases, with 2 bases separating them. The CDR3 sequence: CASSLTDTQYF. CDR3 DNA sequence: TGTGCCAGCAGCCTCACAGATACGCAGTATTTT.

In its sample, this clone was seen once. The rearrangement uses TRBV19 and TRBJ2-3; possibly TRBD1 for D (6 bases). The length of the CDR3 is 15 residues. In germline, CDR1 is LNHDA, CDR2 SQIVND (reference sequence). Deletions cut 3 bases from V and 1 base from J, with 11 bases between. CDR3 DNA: TGTGCCAGTAGTATTCCCCAGGGGCGCACAGATACGCAGTATTTT. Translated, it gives CASSIPQGRTDTQYF.

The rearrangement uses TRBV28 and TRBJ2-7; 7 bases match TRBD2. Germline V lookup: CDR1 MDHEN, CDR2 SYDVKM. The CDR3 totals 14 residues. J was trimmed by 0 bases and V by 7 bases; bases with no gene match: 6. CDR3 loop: CASTEAGTSYEQYF. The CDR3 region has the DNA TGTGCCAGCACCGAAGCGGGGACCTCCTACGAGCAGTACTTC.

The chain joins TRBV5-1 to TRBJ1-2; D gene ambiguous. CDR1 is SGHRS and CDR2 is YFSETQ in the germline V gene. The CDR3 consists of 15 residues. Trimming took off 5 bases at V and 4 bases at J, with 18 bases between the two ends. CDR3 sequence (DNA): TGCGCCAGCAGTCCCATAGAATCAACGGGCTATGGCTACACCTTC. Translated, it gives CASSPIESTGYGYTF.

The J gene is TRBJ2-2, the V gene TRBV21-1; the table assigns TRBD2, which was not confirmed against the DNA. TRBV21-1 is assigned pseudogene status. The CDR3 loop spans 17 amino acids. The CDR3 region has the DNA TGTGCCAGCAGCAAAGCCGCGGGGGGTCTGAACACCGGGGAGCTGTTTTTT. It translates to CASSKAAGGLNTGELFF.

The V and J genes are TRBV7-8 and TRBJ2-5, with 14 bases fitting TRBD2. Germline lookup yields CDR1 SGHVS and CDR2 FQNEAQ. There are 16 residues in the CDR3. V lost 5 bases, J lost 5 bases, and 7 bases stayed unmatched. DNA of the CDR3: TGTGCCAGCAGCCCCTGGACTAGCGGGAGGAAGGAGACCCAGTACTTC. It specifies CASSPWTSGRKETQYF.

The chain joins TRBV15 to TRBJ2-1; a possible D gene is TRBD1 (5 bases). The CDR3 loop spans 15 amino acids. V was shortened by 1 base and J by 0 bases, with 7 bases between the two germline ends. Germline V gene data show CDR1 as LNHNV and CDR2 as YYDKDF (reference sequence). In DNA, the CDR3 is TGTGCCACCAGCAGAGGTCAGGGCTCCTACAATGAGCAGTTCTTC. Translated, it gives CATSRGQGSYNEQFF. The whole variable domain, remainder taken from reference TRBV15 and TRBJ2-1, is DAMVIQNPRYQVTQFGKPVTLSCSQTLNHNVMYWYQQKSSQAPKLLFHYYDKDFNNEADTPDNFQSRRPNTSFCFLDIRSPGLGDTAMYLCATSRGQGSYNEQFFGPGTRLTVL.

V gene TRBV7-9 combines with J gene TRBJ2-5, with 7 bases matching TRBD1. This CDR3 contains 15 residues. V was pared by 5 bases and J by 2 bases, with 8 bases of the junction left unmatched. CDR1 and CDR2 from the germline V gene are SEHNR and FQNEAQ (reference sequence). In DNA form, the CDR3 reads TGTGCCAGCAGCCCCCCCGGGACAGTTCAAGAGACCCAGTACTTC. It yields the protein CASSPPGTVQETQYF.

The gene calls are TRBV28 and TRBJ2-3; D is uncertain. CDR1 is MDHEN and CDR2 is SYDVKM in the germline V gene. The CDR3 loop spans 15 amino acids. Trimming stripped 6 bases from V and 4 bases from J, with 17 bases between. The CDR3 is CASSPTLTSSDTQYF. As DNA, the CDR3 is TGTGCCAGCAGCCCAACCCTCACCAGTTCAGATACGCAGTATTTT.

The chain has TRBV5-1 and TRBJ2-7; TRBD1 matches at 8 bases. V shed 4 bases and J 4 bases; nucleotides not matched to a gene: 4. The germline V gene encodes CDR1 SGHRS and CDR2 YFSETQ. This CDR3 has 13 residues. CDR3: CASSPTGGYEQYF. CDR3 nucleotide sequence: TGCGCCAGCAGCCCCACAGGGGGGTACGAGCAGTACTTC.

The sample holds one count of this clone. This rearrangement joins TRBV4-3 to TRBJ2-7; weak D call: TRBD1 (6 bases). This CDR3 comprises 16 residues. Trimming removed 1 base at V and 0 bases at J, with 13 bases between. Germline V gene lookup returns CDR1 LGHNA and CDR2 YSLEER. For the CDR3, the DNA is TGCGCCAGCAGCCAAGGGTTCTCGGACAGCTCCTACGAGCAGTACTTC. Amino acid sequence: CASSQGFSDSSYEQYF.

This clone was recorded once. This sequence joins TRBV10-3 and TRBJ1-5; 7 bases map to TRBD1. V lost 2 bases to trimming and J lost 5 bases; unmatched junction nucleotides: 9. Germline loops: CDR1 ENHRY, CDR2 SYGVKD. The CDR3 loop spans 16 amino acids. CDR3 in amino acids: CAISEGFDRADQPQHF. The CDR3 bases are TGTGCCATCAGTGAGGGCTTCGACAGGGCGGATCAGCCCCAGCATTTT.

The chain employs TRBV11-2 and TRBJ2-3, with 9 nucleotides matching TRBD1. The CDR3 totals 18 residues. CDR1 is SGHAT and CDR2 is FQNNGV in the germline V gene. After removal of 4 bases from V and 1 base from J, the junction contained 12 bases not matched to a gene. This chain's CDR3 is CASSSGTGSTFGTDTQYF. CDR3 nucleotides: TGTGCCAGCAGCTCCGGGACAGGGTCCACGTTTGGCACAGATACGCAGTATTTT.